This TCR beta chain originates from a study of Tregs in tolerant kidney transplant recipients. The CDR3 extends over 16 amino acids. The germline gives CDR1 LGHNA, CDR2 YNFKEQ. Concerning this clone itself: Antigen: not known. One end of the junction is discordant with germline, which a read error may explain. The read terminates 3 residues before the CDR3 end, so the remaining end is supplied by the germline J gene.

Study results and limitations: Tregs expanded with activated donor B cells seemed most donor-specific. Changing PCR primers prevented nucleotide comparison between some patients' samples.

TCRdb's table, derived via immunoSEQ multiplex PCR, lists solely in-frame clones and lacks some. This sample's table has fewer than 7,000 clones. Recipients received nonmyeloablative bone marrow transplants from related graft donors, with transient mixed chimerism. Thawed PBMCs were FACS-sorted into unstimulated CD4+CD25+CD127- regulatory T cells, CD4+CD25- non-regulatory cells, CD4 and CD8 cells. The J gene is TRBJ1-6, the V gene TRBV4-2; a possible D gene is TRBD1 (5 bases). The input for sequencing was CD4+ T cells from blood (PBMCs), taken 6 months after the transplant. The receptor was derived from a human patient who received a combined kidney and bone marrow transplant. Some T cells may be provided by the graft donor. The DNA read from the CDR3 is TGCGCCAGCAGCCAAGAAACGGGGACTTATAATTCACCC. It encodes CASSQETGTYNSP. The whole CDR3 protein is CASSQETGTYNSPLHF.